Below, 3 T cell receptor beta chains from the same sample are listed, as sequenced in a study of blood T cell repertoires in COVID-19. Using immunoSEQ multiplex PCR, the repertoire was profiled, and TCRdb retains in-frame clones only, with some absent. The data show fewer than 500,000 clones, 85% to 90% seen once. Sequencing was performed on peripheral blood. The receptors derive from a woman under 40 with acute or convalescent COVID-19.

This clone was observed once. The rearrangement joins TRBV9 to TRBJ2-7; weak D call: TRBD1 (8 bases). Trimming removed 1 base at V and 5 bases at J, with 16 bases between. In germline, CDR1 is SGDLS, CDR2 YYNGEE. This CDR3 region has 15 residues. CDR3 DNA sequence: TGTGCCAGCAGCGTAACCCACAGGGGGACTAACGAGCAGTACTTC. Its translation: CASSVTHRGTNEQYF.

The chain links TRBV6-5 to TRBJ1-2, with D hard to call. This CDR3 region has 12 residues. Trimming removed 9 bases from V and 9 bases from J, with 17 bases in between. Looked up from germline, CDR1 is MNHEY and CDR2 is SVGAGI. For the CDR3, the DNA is TGTGCCAGTCTCACGCGGGATTCTCGCTACACCTTC. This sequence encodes CASLTRDSRYTF.

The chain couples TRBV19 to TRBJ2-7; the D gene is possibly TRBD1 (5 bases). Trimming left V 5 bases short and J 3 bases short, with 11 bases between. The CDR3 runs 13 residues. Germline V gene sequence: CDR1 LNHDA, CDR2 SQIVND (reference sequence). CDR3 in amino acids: CASSYQGFYEQYF. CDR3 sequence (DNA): TGTGCCAGTAGTTATCAGGGTTTCTACGAGCAGTACTTC.